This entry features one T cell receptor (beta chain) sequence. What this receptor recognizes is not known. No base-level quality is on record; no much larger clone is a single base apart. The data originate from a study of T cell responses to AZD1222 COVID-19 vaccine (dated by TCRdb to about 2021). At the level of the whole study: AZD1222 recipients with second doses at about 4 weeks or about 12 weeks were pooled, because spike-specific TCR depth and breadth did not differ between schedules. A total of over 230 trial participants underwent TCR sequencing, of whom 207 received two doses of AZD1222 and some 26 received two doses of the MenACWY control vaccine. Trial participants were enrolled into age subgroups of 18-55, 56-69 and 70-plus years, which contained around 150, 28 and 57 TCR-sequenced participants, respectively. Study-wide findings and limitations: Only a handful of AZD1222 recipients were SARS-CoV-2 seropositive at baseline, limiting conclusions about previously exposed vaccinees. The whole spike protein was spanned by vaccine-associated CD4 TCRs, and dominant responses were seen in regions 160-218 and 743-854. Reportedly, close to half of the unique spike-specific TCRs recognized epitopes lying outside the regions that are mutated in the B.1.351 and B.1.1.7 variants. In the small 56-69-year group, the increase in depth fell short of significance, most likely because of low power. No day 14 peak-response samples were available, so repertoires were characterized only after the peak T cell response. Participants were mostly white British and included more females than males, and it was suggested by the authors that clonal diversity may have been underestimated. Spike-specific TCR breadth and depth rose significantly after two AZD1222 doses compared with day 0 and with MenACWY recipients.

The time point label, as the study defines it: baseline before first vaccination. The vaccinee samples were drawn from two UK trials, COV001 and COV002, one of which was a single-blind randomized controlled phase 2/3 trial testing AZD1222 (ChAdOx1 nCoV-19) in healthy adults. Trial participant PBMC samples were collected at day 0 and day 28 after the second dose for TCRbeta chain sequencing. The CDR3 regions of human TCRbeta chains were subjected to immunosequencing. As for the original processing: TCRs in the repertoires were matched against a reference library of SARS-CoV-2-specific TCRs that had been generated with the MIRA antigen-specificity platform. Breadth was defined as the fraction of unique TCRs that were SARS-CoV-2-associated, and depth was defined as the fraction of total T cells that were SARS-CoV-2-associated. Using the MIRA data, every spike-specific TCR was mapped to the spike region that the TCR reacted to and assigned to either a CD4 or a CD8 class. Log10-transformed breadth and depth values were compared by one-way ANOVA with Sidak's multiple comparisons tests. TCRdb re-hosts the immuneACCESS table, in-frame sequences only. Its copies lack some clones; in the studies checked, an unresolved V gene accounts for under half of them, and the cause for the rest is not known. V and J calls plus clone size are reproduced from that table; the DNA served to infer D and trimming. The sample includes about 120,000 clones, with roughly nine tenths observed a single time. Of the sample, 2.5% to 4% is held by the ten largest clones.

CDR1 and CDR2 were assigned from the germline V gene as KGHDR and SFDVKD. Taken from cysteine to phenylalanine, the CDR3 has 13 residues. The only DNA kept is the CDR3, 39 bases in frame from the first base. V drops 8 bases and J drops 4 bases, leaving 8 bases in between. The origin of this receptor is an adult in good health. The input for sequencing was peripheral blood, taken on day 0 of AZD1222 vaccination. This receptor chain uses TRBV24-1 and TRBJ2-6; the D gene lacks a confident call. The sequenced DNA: TGTGCCACCAAGTCGTCCGGGGCCAACGTCCTGACTTTC. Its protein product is CATKSSGANVLTF.